The clone carrying this T cell receptor beta chain was observed a few times. Patients from Seattle were sampled longitudinally, starting during active infection. The data originate from a study of blood T cell repertoires in COVID-19. The CDR3 covers 17 residues. The trim removed 0 bases at V and 5 bases at J, leaving 7 bases unmatched. Germline CDR1 LGHDT, CDR2 YNNKEL (reference sequence). Authors' processing steps: Reference gene primers were amplified, and this amplification served to estimate nucleated cell counts. This table comes from immunoSEQ multiplex PCR, and its TCRdb copy is limited to in-frame clones, with some not included. That table supplies the V and J calls and clone size; D and trimming were determined from the DNA. The sample gives 300,000 to 400,000 clones, around 90% of which show up once; 9.5% to 10% is in the top ten.

The rearrangement uses TRBV3-1 (or the pseudogene TRBV3-2) and TRBJ1-6; 7 bases match TRBD1. Material: peripheral blood. This TCR was recovered from a man aged 25 to 40 with COVID-19, enrolled during active disease. The CDR3 coding sequence is TGTGCCAGCAGCCAAGATGGGTGGGGACAGAATAATTCACCCCTCCACTTT. Amino acid sequence: CASSQDGWGQNNSPLHF.